The 10 T cell receptor beta chains below were found in one sample sequenced in a study of blood T cells in healthy people across ages. It was with a sample-barcoded 5' primer and a J-beta primer mix that a second PCR of roughly 7 to 12 cycles was run. TCRdb ran MiXCR on the 5' RACE reads and lists one entry per CDR3 protein. This sample yields approximately 810,000 distinct CDR3 sequences, of which under 40% are seen a single time; approximately 12% belongs to the top ten. The sequenced sample was blood. These receptors originate from a man aged 18 to 35 in good health.

The gene calls are TRBV25-1 and TRBJ2-3; D is ambiguous. Per the germline V gene, CDR1 is MGHDK and CDR2 is SYGVNS. V was shortened by 7 bases and J by 2 bases, with 13 bases between the two germline ends. CDR3 length: 14 amino acids. The CDR3 bases are TGTGCCAGCATTCAAGACACCAACACAGATACGCAGTATTTT. Protein product: CASIQDTNTDTQYF.

The J gene is TRBJ2-3, the V gene TRBV5-6; possibly TRBD2 for D (6 bases). The CDR3 is 14 residues long. Between the trimmed V and J ends, which lost 3 bases and 3 bases, there was a span of 11 bases. The germline V gene has CDR1 SGHDT and CDR2 YYEEEE. The CDR3 nucleotides are TGTGCCAGCAGCTCGGCGACTAGAACAGATACGCAGTATTTT. Translating gives CASSSATRTDTQYF.

This clonotype was observed a single time. The gene calls are TRBV4-1 and TRBJ2-4, with 11 bases that match TRBD1. Germline values: CDR1 MGHRA, CDR2 YSYEKL. Trimming removed 4 bases from V and 7 bases from J; junction bases left unmatched: 9. The length of the CDR3 is 16 residues. The CDR3 loop is CASSLSPGQGANIQYF. The CDR3 bases are TGCGCCAGCAGCCTTTCTCCAGGACAGGGGGCGAACATTCAGTACTTC.

A few counts support this clonotype. V gene TRBV20-1 combines with J gene TRBJ1-1, with a possible D match to TRBD1 (6 bases). Germline V lookup: CDR1 DFQATT, CDR2 SNEGSKA (reference sequence). Trimming took off 2 bases at V and 5 bases at J, with 15 bases between the two ends. The CDR3 spans 14 residues. CDR3 nucleotides: TGCAGTGCTAGACATACAGGGAGCGGGACTGAAGCTTTCTTT. Protein: CSARHTGSGTEAFF.

This clonotype was detected only a few times. The genes are TRBV5-1 and TRBJ2-7; TRBD1 might be the D (6 bases). There are 15 residues in the CDR3. CDR1 and CDR2 from the germline V gene are SGHRS and YFSETQ. Trimming removed 6 bases from V and 3 bases from J, with 19 bases in between. For the CDR3, the DNA is TGCGCCAGCACCCCGACAGGAGCCGACCTCTACGAGCAGTACTTC. It codes for CASTPTGADLYEQYF.

On this clonotype itself: The junction departs from the called germline gene at one end, perhaps through a read error. The J gene is TRBJ1-2, the V gene TRBV3-1; D may be TRBD1 (6 bases). Germline V CDR1 and CDR2: LGHDT, YNNKEL (reference sequence). The CDR3 loop spans 15 amino acids. The CDR3 here is CARSQERHRVYGYTF. The DNA for the CDR3 is TGTGCCCGCAGCCAAGAGAGGCACAGGGTTTATGGCTACACCTTC.

V is TRBV7-2 and J is TRBJ2-2; D remains unclear. Trimming stripped 4 bases from V and 7 bases from J, with 7 bases between. CDR1 and CDR2 from the germline V gene are SGHTA and FQGNSA. The CDR3 is made up of 12 amino acids. Here the CDR3 DNA reads TGTGCCAGCAGCTCCCCCCTCGGGGAGCTGTTTTTT. It translates to CASSSPLGELFF.

This clonotype was counted a few times. V and J are TRBV5-6 and TRBJ1-2; D unclear. This CDR3 has 15 amino acids. CDR1 and CDR2 from the germline V gene are SGHDT and YYEEEE. V was cut by 1 base and J by 7 bases, with 17 bases left in between. CDR3 DNA sequence: TGTGCCAGCAGCTTGTGGGCCAGTGAAGTCAGTGGCTACACCTTC. This encodes CASSLWASEVSGYTF.

The J gene is TRBJ2-7, the V gene TRBV4-2, with 11 bases that match TRBD2. The CDR3 spans 18 residues. V shed 2 bases, J shed 1 base, and the junction held 10 bases outside the gene matches. Germline CDR1 is LGHNA and CDR2 is YNFKEQ. CDR3 nucleotide sequence: TGTGCCAGCAGCCAACGCACTAGCGGGGGTACTAAATCCTACGAGCAGTACTTC. This gives the protein CASSQRTSGGTKSYEQYF.

Ten or more counts support this clonotype. The J gene is TRBJ2-5, the V gene TRBV4-2; 7 nucleotides align to TRBD1. The CDR3 is 15 amino acids. The V and J ends lost 1 base and 5 bases, in that order; junction bases with no gene match: 7. Germline V gene lookup returns CDR1 LGHNA and CDR2 YNFKEQ. CDR3 in DNA: TGTGCCAGCAGCCAAGGAAGGGACAGAGAGGAGACCCAGTACTTC. It encodes CASSQGRDREETQYF.